A selection of T cell receptor beta chains follows, all from one sample in a study of blood T cell repertoires in COVID-19. TCRdb keeps only in-frame clones here, not all; method: immunoSEQ multiplex PCR. The table lists about 62,000 clones, 80% to 90% of them singletons. The sequenced material came from peripheral blood. The source of these receptors is a woman older than 75 with acute or convalescent COVID-19. CDR3s include the opening cysteine and the closing phenylalanine or tryptophan. D genes are given only for firm matches. Clone size is given for some rows only: seen once, a few or many times, or a class if the clone is expanded.

J gene	V gene	clone size	D gene	CDR3 DNA	CDR3 protein
TRBJ1-4	TRBV30	.	.	TGTGCCTGGAGTACAGTAGCTAATGAAAAACTGTTTTTT	CAWSTVANEKLFF
TRBJ2-1	TRBV24-1	.	.	TGTGCCACCAGTGGTGGACAATACAATGAGCAGTTCTTC	CATSGGQYNEQFF
TRBJ1-1	TRBV19	.	.	TGTGCCAGTAGTATTCAGGGTGGAACTGAAGCTTTCTTT	CASSIQGGTEAFF
TRBJ1-3	TRBV2	.	TRBD1	TGTGCCAGGCCAACAGGGGGCATCTCTGGAAACACCATATATTTT	CARPTGGISGNTIYF
TRBJ2-7	TRBV21-1	.	.	TGTGCCAGCAGCACCCGGGACAGGTCGCATTGTGGCGAGCAGTACTTC	CASSTRDRSHCGEQYF
TRBJ2-6	TRBV6-5	.	.	TGTGCCATCGGGGACTCTGGGGCCAACGTCCTGACTTTC	CAIGDSGANVLTF
TRBJ2-2	TRBV18	.	.	TGTGCCAGCTCACCACCGTCCAGGGCGAACACCGGGGAGCTGTTTTTT	CASSPPSRANTGELFF
TRBJ1-2	TRBV19	few	.	TGTGCCAGTAGTACAGGACAAGCCTACTACACTAACTATGGCTACACCTTC	CASSTGQAYYTNYGYTF
TRBJ1-3	TRBV19	few	.	TGTGCCAGTTTAAGGCGGGGGATACCAGGAAACACCATATATTTT	CASLRRGIPGNTIYF
TRBJ1-5	TRBV19	.	.	TGTGCCAGTAGTATCCTAGGATCACCCCAGCATTTT	CASSILGSPQHF
TRBJ2-3	TRBV14	.	TRBD1	TGTGCCAGCAGGGACAGGGGCACAGATACGCAGTATTTT	CASRDRGTDTQYF
TRBJ1-2	TRBV29-1	.	.	TGCAGCGTTGCTGGGACAACCCCTGGCTACACCTTC	CSVAGTTPGYTF
TRBJ2-7	TRBV7-9	.	.	TGTGCCAGCAGCTTAGAGGGTTCAGGGTCCTACGAGCAGTACTTC	CASSLEGSGSYEQYF
TRBJ2-1	TRBV2	.	TRBD2	TGTGCCAGCAGTGTTCTAGCGGGCTCCTACAATGAGCAGTTCTTC	CASSVLAGSYNEQFF
TRBJ2-5	TRBV5-8	.	TRBD2	TGTGCCAGCAGCGTGGCCTGGGGGGGAGAGACCCAGTACTTC	CASSVAWGGETQYF
TRBJ2-1	TRBV5-4	once	TRBD2	TGTGCCAGCAGCCGGGTCGTGGCGGGAGGGTCCAATGAGCAGTTCTTC	CASSRVVAGGSNEQFF
TRBJ1-1	TRBV18	.	.	TGTGCCAGCTCACCACCGGGGGGGAGGCATCTGAACACTGAAGCTTTCTTT	CASSPPGGRHLNTEAFF
TRBJ2-7	TRBV18	.	TRBD1	TGTGCCAGCTCACGTTCTCGGGGGACAGGAGACTACGAGCAGTACTTC	CASSRSRGTGDYEQYF
TRBJ2-3	TRBV23-1	.	TRBD2	TGCGCCAGCAGTCACCGCGACACCTCGACTAGCGGAGACAGCACAGATACGCAGTATTTT	CASSHRDTSTSGDSTDTQYF
TRBJ2-7	TRBV19	.	TRBD1	TGTGCCAGTAGTACCGGGACAGGGGTCTTCGAGCAGTACTTC	CASSTGTGVFEQYF
TRBJ2-7	TRBV28	.	TRBD1	TGTGCCAGCGGTTTTCGGGCAGGGGGCGCGCAGCAGTACTTC	CASGFRAGGAQQYF
TRBJ2-2	TRBV6-5	.	.	TGTGCCAGCAGTTACGCAAATGCAGAGGAGCTGTTTTTT	CASSYANAEELFF
TRBJ2-7	TRBV24-1	.	TRBD1	TGTGCCACCAGTGACGTGACAGGGAACCCCTACGAGCAGTACTTC	CATSDVTGNPYEQYF
TRBJ1-2	TRBV12-3/TRBV12-4	.	.	TGTGCCAGCAGTGAGACAGGTTTCTATGGCTACACCTTC	CASSETGFYGYTF
TRBJ1-5	TRBV2	once	.	TGTGCCAGCACCGGCGCGGGACGGGGGTATCAGCCCCAGCATTTT	CASTGAGRGYQPQHF
TRBJ2-5	TRBV5-1	once	TRBD2	TGCGCCTCCAGGCCGGTAGCGGGTGGAGAGACCCAGTACTTC	CASRPVAGGETQYF
TRBJ1-1	TRBV5-1	.	.	TGCGCCAGCGGAACTAGCAGGAGCGACGCTTTCTTT	CASGTSRSDAFF
TRBJ2-3	TRBV19	few	TRBD2	TGTGCCAGTAGTATAACTGGACTAGCCAGGGTGACGCAGTATTTT	CASSITGLARVTQYF
TRBJ1-2	TRBV4-3	.	TRBD1	TGCGCCAGCAGCCGCGAGGACAGGGTTGGCTACACCTTC	CASSREDRVGYTF
TRBJ1-4	TRBV7-3	.	.	TGTGCCAGCAGCTTACTGGGGGCGGCTAATGAAAAACTGTTTTTT	CASSLLGAANEKLFF
TRBJ2-2	TRBV12-5	.	.	TGTGCTAGTGGTTTGGTACGATCTGACAGGAACACCGGGGAGCTGTTTTTT	CASGLVRSDRNTGELFF
TRBJ2-1	TRBV5-4	.	.	TGTGCCAGCAGCTTGGACTGGGGGCGTGAGCAGTTCTTC	CASSLDWGREQFF
TRBJ1-1	TRBV19	once	.	TGTGCCAGTAGTTTTTTGCCGACACAGATGAACACTGAAGCTTTCTTT	CASSFLPTQMNTEAFF
TRBJ2-6	TRBV24-1	once	TRBD1	TGTGCCACCAGTGATCCGCCACAGACAGGGGACAACGTCCTGACTTTC	CATSDPPQTGDNVLTF
TRBJ2-1	TRBV27	.	.	TGTGCCAGCAGTCGGATTTCCAGGGGCCCGTACAATGAGCAGTTCTTC	CASSRISRGPYNEQFF
TRBJ2-7	TRBV6-1	.	.	TGTGCCAGCAGTGAAGCGCTTCGGGGCAGGGGACCCTACGAGCAGTACTTC	CASSEALRGRGPYEQYF
TRBJ1-4	TRBV18	.	.	TGTGCCAGCAACCAGGGGCGAAGTCGGGAAAAACTGTTTTTT	CASNQGRSREKLFF
TRBJ1-3	TRBV12-3/TRBV12-4	.	.	TGTGCCAGCAGTTCTAGAAACACCATATATTTT	CASSSRNTIYF
TRBJ2-7	TRBV7-2	.	.	TGTGCCAGCAGCTTAGGACAGTTCCCCTACGAGCAGTACTTC	CASSLGQFPYEQYF
TRBJ1-4	TRBV23-1	.	TRBD1	TGCGCCAGCAGTCAAGACAGGGGGTGCGAAAAACTGTTTTTT	CASSQDRGCEKLFF
TRBJ2-4	TRBV6-5	.	TRBD1	TGTGCCAGCAGCCACGACAGGGGGGACATCCAGTACTTC	CASSHDRGDIQYF
TRBJ1-2	TRBV3-1/TRBV3-2	.	TRBD1	TGTGCCAGCAGCCCTACCGACAGGGCGGCTGGCTACACCTTC	CASSPTDRAAGYTF
TRBJ2-1	TRBV2	few	.	TGTGCCAGCAGTCTAAACCTTATCAATGAGCAGTTCTTC	CASSLNLINEQFF
TRBJ2-5	TRBV28	.	TRBD1	TGTGCCAGCAGTTTACGACAGGGGGCGAAGGAGACCCAGTACTTC	CASSLRQGAKETQYF
TRBJ2-5	TRBV7-2	.	.	TGTGCCAGCAGCTCCCCCCCTATCGAGCCCCAGTACTTC	CASSSPPIEPQYF
TRBJ2-5	TRBV5-4	few	.	TGTGCCAGCAGCCCAGGGGTGGGACAAGAGACCCAGTACTTC	CASSPGVGQETQYF
TRBJ1-1	TRBV6-5	.	TRBD1	TGTGCCAGCAGATTTTCGGGACAGGTCACTGAAGCTTTCTTT	CASRFSGQVTEAFF